Following are 25 T cell receptor beta chains from one sample sequenced in a study of T cells in Graves' hyperthyroidism and ophthalmopathy. RNA transcripts served as the template for amplifying TCR beta CDR3 regions. The HTBI primer set drove a first-round RT-PCR of the TCR CDR3. In TCRdb, the multiplex PCR reads were re-called with MiXCR into one record per CDR3 protein. Among 550,000 to 700,000 distinct CDR3 sequences listed, roughly 14% were seen once. Sequenced input: blood. These receptors originate from a woman aged 40 to 50 with Graves' ophthalmopathy.

At least ten counts were recorded for this clonotype. The rearrangement links TRBV6-1 to TRBJ1-1, with 8 bases lining up with TRBD1. The V gene end was trimmed by 4 bases and the J gene end by 0 bases; junction bases not matched to a gene: 7. This CDR3 is 16 amino acids long. Per germline, CDR1 MNHNS and CDR2 SASEGT. The CDR3 nucleotides are TGTGCCAGCAGTGCAGGGGGCGTTTTTTTGAACACTGAAGCTTTCTTT. Translated, it gives CASSAGGVFLNTEAFF.

This clonotype was detected many times. J is TRBJ1-3 and V is TRBV6-5, with D perhaps matching TRBD1 (6 bases). The CDR3 is 13 amino acids. Germline CDR1 reads MNHEY; CDR2 reads SVGAGI. The ends were cut back, 2 bases at V and 9 bases at J, with 11 bases in the middle. CDR3 sequence (DNA): TGTGCCAGCAGTTACGGACAGACCGGCACCATATATTTT. This sequence encodes CASSYGQTGTIYF.

This clonotype was observed many times. This chain joins TRBV25-1 and TRBJ1-1, with unresolved D. Deletions cut 7 bases from V and 7 bases from J, with 10 bases between. CDR1 is MGHDK and CDR2 is SYGVNS in the germline V gene. The CDR3 runs 11 residues. The CDR3 loop reads CASNYGSEAFF. The CDR3 DNA reads as TGTGCCAGCAACTATGGCAGTGAAGCTTTCTTT. Full variable domain (rest looked up from reference TRBV25-1 and TRBJ1-1): EADIYQTPRYLVIGTGKKITLECSQTMGHDKMYWYQQDPGMELHLIHYSYGVNSTEKGDLSSESTVSRIRTEHFPLTLESARPSHTSQYLCASNYGSEAFFGQGTRLTVV.

About this clonotype: It may be a read error: a sequence one base away is much more abundant. This rearrangement joins TRBV6-1 to TRBJ2-6; D is unclear. The CDR3 sequence is 14 residues long. Germline lookup yields CDR1 MNHNS and CDR2 SASEGT. Trimming took off 3 bases at V and 0 bases at J, with 3 bases between the two ends. This chain's CDR3 is CASSEVSGANVLTF. The CDR3, as DNA: TGTGCCAGCAGTGAGGTCTCTGGGGCCAACGTCCTGACTTTC.

This clonotype was observed at least ten times. The V gene is TRBV5-1, the J gene TRBJ2-7; 7 positions match TRBD2. The CDR3 has 14 amino acids. Trimming at V came to 3 bases and at J to 5 bases, leaving 8 bases not matched to a gene. The V gene's germline CDR1 is SGHRS and CDR2 YFSETQ. The CDR3 sequence is CASSSSVGGNEQYF. The CDR3 DNA is TGCGCCAGCAGCTCGAGTGTGGGAGGGAACGAGCAGTACTTC.

This clonotype was found many times. The CDR3 does not end in the conserved phenylalanine or tryptophan, so this is likely a read error. The chain couples TRBV6-1 to TRBJ2-7; 7 positions match TRBD2. The CDR3 runs 14 residues. In germline, CDR1 is MNHNS, CDR2 SASEGT. J lost 0 bases, V lost 4 bases, and 3 bases had no gene match. CDR3 protein: CASSGGGNSYEQYL. DNA of the CDR3: TGTGCCAGCAGTGGGGGGGGTAACTCCTACGAGCAGTACTTG.

This clonotype was counted many times. The DNA of the CDR3 is TGTGCCAGCAGTTACTCATACAGACAAGAGACCCAGTACTTC. It yields the protein CASSYSYRQETQYF. The chain has TRBV6-5 and TRBJ2-5; D ambiguous. The CDR3 contains 14 residues. Germline loops: CDR1 MNHEY, CDR2 SVGAGI. The V gene lost 0 bases and the J gene lost 2 bases, with 7 bases spanning the gap.

The table lists this clonotype with a few counts. The J gene is TRBJ1-1, the V gene TRBV6-1, with 10 nucleotides matching TRBD1. CDR1 is MNHNS and CDR2 is SASEGT in the germline V gene. Trimming removed 6 bases from V and 7 bases from J; junction bases left unmatched: 5. The CDR3 loop spans 13 amino acids. CDR3 sequence: CASRWTGGREAFF. In DNA, the CDR3 is TGTGCCAGCAGATGGACAGGGGGGCGTGAAGCTTTCTTT.

This rearrangement joins TRBV28 to TRBJ2-3; TRBD2 is a possible D gene (6 bases). Germline V CDR1 and CDR2: MDHEN, SYDVKM. V lost 3 bases to trimming and J lost 0 bases, with 16 bases between them. CDR3 length equals 17 residues. Here the CDR3 DNA reads TGTGCCAGCAGTTTCGTCTCCACCCGGGGGAGCACAGATACGCAGTATTTT. The encoded protein is CASSFVSTRGSTDTQYF.

The chain has TRBV12-3 or TRBV12-4 and TRBJ2-7; 13 bases map to TRBD2. CDR3 length: 17 amino acids. The V and J ends lost 5 bases and 1 base, in that order; junction bases with no gene match: 8. The CDR3: CASSTRLAGGGSYEQYF. The CDR3 region has the DNA TGTGCCAGCAGTACCCGACTAGCGGGAGGAGGGTCCTACGAGCAGTACTTC.

Many counts were recorded for this clonotype. The chain carries TRBV6-1 and TRBJ1-2; perhaps TRBD1 as D (6 bases). This CDR3 has 13 amino acids. CDR1 and CDR2 from the germline V gene are MNHNS and SASEGT. V lost 4 bases, J lost 4 bases, and 10 bases lay in between. The CDR3 protein is CASSAGQSYGYTF. For the CDR3, the DNA is TGTGCCAGCAGTGCAGGACAGAGCTATGGCTACACCTTC.

The gene calls are TRBV7-2 and TRBJ2-4, with D tentatively TRBD2 (6 bases). Germline V lookup: CDR1 SGHTA, CDR2 FQGNSA. The CDR3 is made up of 16 amino acids. V was pared by 5 bases and J by 3 bases, with 17 bases between. CDR3 coding DNA: TGTGCCAGCAGCATCCACCGACTAGTTGGCAAAAACATTCAGTACTTC. This encodes CASSIHRLVGKNIQYF. Variable domain in full (rest from reference TRBV7-2 and TRBJ2-4): GAGVSQSPSNKVTEKGKDVELRCDPISGHTALYWYRQSLGQGLEFLIYFQGNSAPDKSGLPSDRFSAERTGGSVSTLTIQRTQQEDSAVYLCASSIHRLVGKNIQYFGAGTRLSVL.

This clonotype has a count of ten or more. In DNA, the CDR3 is TGTGCCAGCGGGTGGCTCTCCTACGAGCAGTACTTC. Translation: CASGWLSYEQYF. This rearrangement joins TRBV27 to TRBJ2-7, with D hard to call. Deletions cut 8 bases from V and 0 bases from J, with 8 bases between. The CDR3 consists of 12 residues. The V gene's germline CDR1 is MNHEY and CDR2 SMNVEV (reference sequence).

This clonotype was observed many times. V and J are TRBV12-3 or TRBV12-4 and TRBJ2-5; the match to TRBD2 covers 11 bases. This CDR3 contains 17 residues. The J segment lost 3 bases and the V segment lost 7 bases, leaving 13 bases of the junction unmatched. In nucleotides, the CDR3 is TGTGCCAGCACCCCGGGACAGACTAGCGGGGTAAAAGAGACCCAGTACTTC. Amino acids: CASTPGQTSGVKETQYF.

The sample holds many counts of this clonotype. The chain combines TRBV6-1 with TRBJ2-7, with TRBD2 identical over 8 bases. This CDR3 is built from 15 residues. V shed 5 bases, J shed 6 bases, and the junction held 12 bases outside the gene matches. Germline CDR1 MNHNS, CDR2 SASEGT. CDR3 coding DNA: TGTGCCAGCAGTCTAGGGGGGACTAGATCCATCGAGCAGTACTTC. It encodes CASSLGGTRSIEQYF.

This sequence joins TRBV28 and TRBJ2-2; 12 positions match TRBD2. Germline trimming cut 4 bases from V and 7 bases from J; bases unmatched to any gene: 4. This CDR3 spans 15 amino acids. CDR1 is MDHEN, CDR2 SYDVKM, per germline. CDR3 DNA sequence: TGTGCCAGCAGTTCTAGCGGGAGGGCTGACGGGGAGCTGTTTTTT. It translates to CASSSSGRADGELFF.

Many counts were recorded for this clonotype. The genes are TRBV28 and TRBJ1-1; possibly TRBD1 for D (6 bases). Trimming stripped 2 bases from V and 3 bases from J, with 19 bases between. The V gene's germline CDR1 is MDHEN and CDR2 SYDVKM. The CDR3 totals 17 residues. CDR3 coding DNA: TGTGCCAGCAGTTTAGTAGGGGGTGGCACCCTGGACACTGAAGCTTTCTTT. Protein: CASSLVGGGTLDTEAFF.

This clonotype was recorded many times. The rearrangement links TRBV6-1 to TRBJ2-7, with D perhaps being TRBD1 or TRBD2 (7 bases each). The ends were cut back, 7 bases at V and 5 bases at J, with 18 bases in the middle. The length of the CDR3 is 14 residues. In germline, CDR1 is MNHNS, CDR2 SASEGT. The CDR3 spells CASNDAGGDDEQYF. In DNA, the CDR3 is TGTGCCAGCAATGACGCAGGGGGGGACGACGAGCAGTACTTC.

This clonotype was detected many times. V is TRBV28 and J is TRBJ2-5; 8 bases match TRBD1. Trimming at V came to 4 bases and at J to 1 base, leaving 5 bases not matched to a gene. The CDR3 covers 15 residues. Germline V gene lookup returns CDR1 MDHEN and CDR2 SYDVKM. The CDR3 DNA reads as TGTGCCAGCAGTTCAACCGACAGGGGCCAAGAGACCCAGTACTTC. Amino acids: CASSSTDRGQETQYF.

The sample holds many counts of this clonotype. CDR3 region: CASEPVGTDEEQYF. CDR3 bases: TGTGCCAGCGAACCAGTGGGGACCGACGAAGAGCAGTACTTC. The genes are TRBV6-5 and TRBJ2-7; D may be TRBD1 or TRBD2 (5 bases each). The V gene lost 8 bases and the J gene lost 7 bases, with 21 bases spanning the gap. The germline V gene has CDR1 MNHEY and CDR2 SVGAGI. CDR3 size: 14 residues.

This clonotype occurred many times. V gene TRBV6-1 combines with J gene TRBJ2-2, with 14 bases lining up with TRBD2. Germline assignment: CDR1 MNHNS and CDR2 SASEGT. The CDR3 length is 19 residues. After removal of 5 bases from V and 5 bases from J, the junction contained 13 bases not matched to a gene. The DNA of the CDR3 is TGTGCCAGCAGTAAATCTGGGACTAGCGGGAGATATTTAACCGGGGAGCTGTTTTTT. Amino acids: CASSKSGTSGRYLTGELFF.

This clonotype was observed many times. The CDR3 coding sequence is TGTGCCAGCACTTTAGACGGGATTAACGAGCAGTACTTC. Translation: CASTLDGINEQYF. This chain joins TRBV2 and TRBJ2-7; D may be TRBD2 (5 bases). Trimming removed 7 bases at V and 5 bases at J, with 15 bases between. CDR1 is SNHLY and CDR2 is FYNNEI in the germline V gene. The length of the CDR3 is 13 residues.

This clonotype was detected a few times. The chain joins TRBV11-3 to TRBJ2-5, with 11 bases fitting TRBD2. Germline V gene lookup returns CDR1 SGHNT and CDR2 YENEEA. Unmatched junction bases numbered 7, after V lost 5 bases and J lost 2 bases. This CDR3 is 16 amino acids long. The CDR3 DNA is TGTGCCAGCAGCCTGGGACTAGCGGCTGATCAAGAGACCCAGTACTTC. It codes for CASSLGLAADQETQYF.

V is TRBV28 and J is TRBJ1-6; D perhaps matches TRBD1 (6 bases). Between the trimmed V and J ends, which lost 2 bases and 9 bases, there was a span of 23 bases. From germline, CDR1 is MDHEN and CDR2 SYDVKM. The CDR3 loop spans 18 amino acids. The CDR3 sequence is CASSLGSGRGGWISPLHF. In DNA, the CDR3 is TGTGCCAGCAGTTTAGGGTCCGGGAGGGGGGGGTGGATTTCACCCCTCCACTTT.

This chain connects TRBV12-3 or TRBV12-4 to TRBJ1-5; D call uncertain. V lost 6 bases and J lost 5, with 17 bases in between. The CDR3 is made up of 15 amino acids. CDR3 protein: CASSQDNLGHQPQHF. CDR3 in DNA: TGTGCCAGCAGCCAAGACAACCTGGGTCATCAGCCCCAGCATTTT.